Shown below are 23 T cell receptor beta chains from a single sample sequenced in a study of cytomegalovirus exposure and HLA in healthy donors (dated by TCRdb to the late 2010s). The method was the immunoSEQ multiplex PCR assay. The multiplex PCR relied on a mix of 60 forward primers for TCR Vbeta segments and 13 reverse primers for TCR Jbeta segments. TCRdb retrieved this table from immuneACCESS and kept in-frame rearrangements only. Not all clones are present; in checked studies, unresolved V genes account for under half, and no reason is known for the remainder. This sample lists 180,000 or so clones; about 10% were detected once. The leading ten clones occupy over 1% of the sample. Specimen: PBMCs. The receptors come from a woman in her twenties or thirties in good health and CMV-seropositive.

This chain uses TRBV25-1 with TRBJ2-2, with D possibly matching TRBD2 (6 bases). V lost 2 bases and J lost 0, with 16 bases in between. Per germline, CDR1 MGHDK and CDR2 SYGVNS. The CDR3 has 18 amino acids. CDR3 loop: CASSELNSAGTNTGELFF. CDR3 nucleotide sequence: TGTGCCAGCAGTGAACTAAATAGCGCGGGGACGAACACCGGGGAGCTGTTTTTT.

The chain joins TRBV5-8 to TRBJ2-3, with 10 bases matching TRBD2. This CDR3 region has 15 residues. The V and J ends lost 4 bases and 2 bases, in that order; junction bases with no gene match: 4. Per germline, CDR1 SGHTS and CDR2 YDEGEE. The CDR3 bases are TGTGCCAGCAGCCTCGGACTAGCGGCCACAGATACGCAGTATTTT. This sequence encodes CASSLGLAATDTQYF.

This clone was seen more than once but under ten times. The CDR3 DNA reads as TGTGCCAGCAGCTTGCGGACAGAGAGCACAGATACGCAGTATTTT. Its protein product is CASSLRTESTDTQYF. The chain joins TRBV7-2 to TRBJ2-3; a possible D gene is TRBD1 (6 bases). The CDR3 contains 15 residues. CDR1 is SGHTA and CDR2 is FQGNSA in the germline V gene. V shed 3 bases and J shed 0 bases, with 10 bases lying between them.

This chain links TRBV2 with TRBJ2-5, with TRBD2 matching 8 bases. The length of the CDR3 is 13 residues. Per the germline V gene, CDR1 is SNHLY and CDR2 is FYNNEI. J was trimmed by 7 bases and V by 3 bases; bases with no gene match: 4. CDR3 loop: CASSETSVRTQYF. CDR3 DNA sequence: TGTGCCAGCAGTGAGACTAGCGTTCGGACCCAGTACTTC.

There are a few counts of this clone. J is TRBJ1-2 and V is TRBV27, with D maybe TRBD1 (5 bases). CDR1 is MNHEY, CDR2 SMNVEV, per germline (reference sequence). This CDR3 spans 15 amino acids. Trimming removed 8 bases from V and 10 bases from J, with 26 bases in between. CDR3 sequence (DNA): TGTGCCAGCGCCCCCGCCGGGACCGCGGGGATGTCCTACACCTTC. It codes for CASAPAGTAGMSYTF.

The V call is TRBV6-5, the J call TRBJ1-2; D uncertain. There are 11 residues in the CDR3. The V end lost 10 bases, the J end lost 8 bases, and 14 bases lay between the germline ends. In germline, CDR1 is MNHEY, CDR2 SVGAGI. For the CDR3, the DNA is TGTGCCACCCATACCTCGGGGGGCTACACCTTC. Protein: CATHTSGGYTF.

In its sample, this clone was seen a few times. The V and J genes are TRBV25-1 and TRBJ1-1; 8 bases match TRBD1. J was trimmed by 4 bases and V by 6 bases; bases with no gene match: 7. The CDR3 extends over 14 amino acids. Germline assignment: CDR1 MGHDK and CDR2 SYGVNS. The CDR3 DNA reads TGTGCCAGCAGACAGACAGGGGTGGGCACTGAAGCTTTCTTT. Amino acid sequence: CASRQTGVGTEAFF.

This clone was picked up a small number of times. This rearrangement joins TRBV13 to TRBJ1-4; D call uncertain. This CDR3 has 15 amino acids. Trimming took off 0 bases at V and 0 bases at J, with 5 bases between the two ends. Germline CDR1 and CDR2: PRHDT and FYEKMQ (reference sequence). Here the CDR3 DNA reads TGTGCCAGCAGCTTAGGCCGGGCAACTAATGAAAAACTGTTTTTT. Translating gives CASSLGRATNEKLFF.

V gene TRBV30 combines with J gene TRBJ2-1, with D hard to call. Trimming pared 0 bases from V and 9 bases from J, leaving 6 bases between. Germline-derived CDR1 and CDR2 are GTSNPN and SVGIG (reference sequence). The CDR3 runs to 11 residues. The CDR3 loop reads CAWSVPGEQFF. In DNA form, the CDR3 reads TGTGCCTGGAGTGTACCCGGTGAGCAGTTCTTC.

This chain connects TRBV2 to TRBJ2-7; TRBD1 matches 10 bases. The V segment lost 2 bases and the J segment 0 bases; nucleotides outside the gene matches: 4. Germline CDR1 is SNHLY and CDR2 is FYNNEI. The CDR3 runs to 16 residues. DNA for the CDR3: TGTGCCAGCAGTGAACCGGGACAGGGGAGCTCCTACGAGCAGTACTTC. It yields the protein CASSEPGQGSSYEQYF.

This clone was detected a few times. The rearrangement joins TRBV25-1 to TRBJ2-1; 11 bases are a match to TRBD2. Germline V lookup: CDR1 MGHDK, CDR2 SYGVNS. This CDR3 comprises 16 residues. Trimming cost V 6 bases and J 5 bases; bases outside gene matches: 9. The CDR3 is CASSHFLAGGHNEQFF. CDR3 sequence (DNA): TGTGCCAGCAGCCATTTCCTAGCGGGAGGTCACAATGAGCAGTTCTTC.

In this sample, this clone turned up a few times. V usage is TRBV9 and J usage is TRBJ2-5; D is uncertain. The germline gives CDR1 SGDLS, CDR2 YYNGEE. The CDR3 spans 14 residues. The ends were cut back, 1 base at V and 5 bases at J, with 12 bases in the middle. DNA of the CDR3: TGTGCCAGCAGCGTATCCACGGGTGGGGAGACCCAGTACTTC. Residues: CASSVSTGGETQYF.

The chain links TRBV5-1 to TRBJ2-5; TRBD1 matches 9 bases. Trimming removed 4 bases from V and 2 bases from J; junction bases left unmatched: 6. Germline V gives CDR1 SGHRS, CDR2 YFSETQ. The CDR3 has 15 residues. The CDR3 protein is CASSVGTGSQETQYF. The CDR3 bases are TGCGCCAGCAGCGTCGGGACAGGGTCGCAAGAGACCCAGTACTTC.

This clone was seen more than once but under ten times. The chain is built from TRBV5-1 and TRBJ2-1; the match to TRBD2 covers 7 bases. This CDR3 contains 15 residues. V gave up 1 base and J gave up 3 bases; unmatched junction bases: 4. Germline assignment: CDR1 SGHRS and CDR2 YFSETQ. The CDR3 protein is CASSLIRTSYNEQFF. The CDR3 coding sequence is TGCGCCAGCAGCTTGATTAGGACTAGCTACAATGAGCAGTTCTTC.

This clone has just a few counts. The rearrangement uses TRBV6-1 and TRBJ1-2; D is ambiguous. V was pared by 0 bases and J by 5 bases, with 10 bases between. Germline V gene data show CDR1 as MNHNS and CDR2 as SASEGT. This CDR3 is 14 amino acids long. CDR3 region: CASSEALAAYGYTF. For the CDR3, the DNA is TGTGCCAGCAGTGAAGCTCTGGCGGCGTATGGCTACACCTTC.

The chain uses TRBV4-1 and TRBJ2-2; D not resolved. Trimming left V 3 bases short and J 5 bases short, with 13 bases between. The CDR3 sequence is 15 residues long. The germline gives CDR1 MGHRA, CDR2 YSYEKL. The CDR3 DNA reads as TGCGCCAGCAGCCACTTACTGAAGAAAACCGGGGAGCTGTTTTTT. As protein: CASSHLLKKTGELFF.

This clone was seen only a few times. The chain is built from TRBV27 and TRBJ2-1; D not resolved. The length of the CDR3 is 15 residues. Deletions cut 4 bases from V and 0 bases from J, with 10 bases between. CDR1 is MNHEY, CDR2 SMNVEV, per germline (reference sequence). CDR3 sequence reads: CASSSDFNSYNEQFF. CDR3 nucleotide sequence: TGTGCCAGCAGTTCTGACTTCAACTCCTACAATGAGCAGTTCTTC.

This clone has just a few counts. CDR3 DNA sequence: TGCGCCAGCAGCCAAGGGAGAGCAAGCTCCTACGAGCAGTACTTC. Translating it yields CASSQGRASSYEQYF. J is TRBJ2-7 and V is TRBV4-1, with no clear D. The CDR3 has 15 residues. V shed 1 base and J shed 0 bases, with 10 bases lying between them. CDR1 and CDR2 (germline): MGHRA, YSYEKL.

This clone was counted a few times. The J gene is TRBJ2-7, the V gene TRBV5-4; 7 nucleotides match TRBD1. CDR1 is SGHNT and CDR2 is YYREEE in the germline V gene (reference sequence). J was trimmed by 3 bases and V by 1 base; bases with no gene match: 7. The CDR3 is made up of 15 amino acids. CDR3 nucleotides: TGTGCCAGCAGCTTGTCGACAGGGATAAACTACGAGCAGTACTTC. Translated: CASSLSTGINYEQYF.

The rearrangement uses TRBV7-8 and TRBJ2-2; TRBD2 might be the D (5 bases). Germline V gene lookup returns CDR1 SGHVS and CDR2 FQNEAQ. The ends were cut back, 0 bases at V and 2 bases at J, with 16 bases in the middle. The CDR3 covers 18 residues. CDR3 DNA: TGTGCCAGCAGCTTAGCGCTTTGGGAGTACAGCAACACCGGGGAGCTGTTTTTT. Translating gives CASSLALWEYSNTGELFF.

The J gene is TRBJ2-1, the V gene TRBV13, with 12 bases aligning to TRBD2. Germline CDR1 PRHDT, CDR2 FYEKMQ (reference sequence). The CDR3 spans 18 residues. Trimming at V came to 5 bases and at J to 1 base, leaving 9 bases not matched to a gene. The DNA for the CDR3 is TGTGCCAGCAGCGAGACTAGCGGGAGAGCCTTGTCCTACAATGAGCAGTTCTTC. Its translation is CASSETSGRALSYNEQFF.

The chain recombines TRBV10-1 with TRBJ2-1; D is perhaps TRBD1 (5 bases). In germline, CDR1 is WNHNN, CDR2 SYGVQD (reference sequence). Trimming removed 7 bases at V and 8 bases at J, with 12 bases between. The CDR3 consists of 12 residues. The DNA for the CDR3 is TGCGCCAGCATGGACATTAGGCATGAGCAGTTCTTC. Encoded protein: CASMDIRHEQFF.

The CDR3 DNA follows: TGTGCCAGTAGTATAGGGACTTTTCCCCCGAACACCGGGGAGCTGTTTTTT. This codes for CASSIGTFPPNTGELFF. The chain couples TRBV19 to TRBJ2-2; possible D gene TRBD2, 5 bases. This CDR3 is built from 17 residues. Germline CDR1 and CDR2: LNHDA and SQIVND (reference sequence). V was pared by 1 base and J by 0 bases, with 12 bases between.